Described below is a single TCR beta chain sequence and its context. The target antigen is unknown. V shed 1 base and J shed 6 bases, with 16 bases lying between them. The germline V gene has CDR1 DFQATT and CDR2 SNEGSKA (reference sequence). CDR3 length: 14 residues. The data stem from a study of T cell repertoires in cytomegalovirus infection. Broader study findings: HLA-C-restricted, CMV-specific TCR beta clonotypes were dominant ex vivo.

TCRdb ran MiXCR on the reads and lists one entry per CDR3 protein. Of about 260,000 distinct CDR3 sequences in the sample, over 8% were seen once. The chain joins TRBV20-1 to TRBJ2-7; D is uncertain. The receptor comes from a human donor in good health (CMV status not recorded). Some clones in this sample may be carry-over from other donors' samples. The sequenced sample was PBMCs. CDR3 coding DNA: TGCAGTGCTAGAGGTCGCGCCCCAGATGGCGAGCAGTACTTC. Encoded protein: CSARGRAPDGEQYF.